The sample holds many counts of the clone carrying this TCR beta chain. The entry originates in a study of tumor-infiltrating lymphocytes in primary liver carcinoma. Unsorted bulk tissue (roughly 18-32 mg) underwent RNA and DNA co-extraction. Starting material of around 460 ng total RNA yielded TCR beta cDNA via a constant-region primer. Construction of TCR beta libraries relied on three successive nested multiplex PCR rounds employing slightly modified ARM-PCR. TCRdb ran MiXCR on the multiplex PCR reads and lists one entry per CDR3 protein. Of 90,000 to 150,000 distinct CDR3 sequences in the sample, approximately 68% were seen once. The TCR sequence derives from a woman aged 55-75 years with primary liver carcinoma and hepatitis B virus infection. The sequencing sample was made of tumor-adjacent normal liver tissue.

CDR3 sequence (DNA): TGTGCCAGCGGGGCGGCCGAAAACGAGCAGTACTTC. Translated, it gives CASGAAENEQYF. The chain recombines TRBV7-9 with TRBJ2-7; possibly TRBD1 for D (5 bases). The germline V gene has CDR1 SEHNR and CDR2 FQNEAQ (reference sequence). Trimming took off 8 bases at V and 5 bases at J, with 13 bases between the two ends. This CDR3 is 12 amino acids long.